This is a list of T cell receptor beta chains from one sample in a study of T cell responses to AZD1222 COVID-19 vaccine. TCRdb keeps only in-frame clones here, not all; method: immunoSEQ multiplex PCR. The repertoire includes around 150,000 clones, roughly 90% of them detected once, and 1.5% to 2% sits in the top ten. This sample comprised peripheral blood, obtained on day 0 of AZD1222 vaccination. Every receptor here comes from an adult in good health. Each CDR3 is given with its conserved first and last residue. Each record gives: D gene, clone size, J gene, V gene, CDR3 DNA, CDR3 protein. D genes are given only for firm matches. Not every row has a clone size; where given, it reads once, few, many or a size class.

>-|-|TRBJ2-7|TRBV24-1
TGTGCCACCAGTGGGCAGGGGCTGGGCGAGCAGTACTTC
CATSGQGLGEQYF
>-|once|TRBJ1-5|TRBV7-9
TGTGCCAGCAGCTTAGGGGCAGGCGAAAGCAATCAGCCCCAGCATTTT
CASSLGAGESNQPQHF
>-|-|TRBJ2-6|TRBV6-2/TRBV6-3
TGTGCCAGCAGTTACGTGGCAGGGGCACTCTTTGATTCTGGGGCCAACGTCCTGACTTTC
CASSYVAGALFDSGANVLTF
>-|-|TRBJ1-5|TRBV5-1
TGCGCCAGCAGCCCGGGTGGGAGAAGCAATCAGCCCCAGCATTTT
CASSPGGRSNQPQHF
>TRBD1|-|TRBJ1-2|TRBV5-1
TGCGCCAGCACCCCGGACAGGGTAGACGGCTACACCTTC
CASTPDRVDGYTF
>TRBD2|-|TRBJ2-6|TRBV3-1/TRBV3-2
TGTGCCAGCACAGCGGGGATCTCTGGGGCCAACGTCCTGACTTTC
CASTAGISGANVLTF
>-|-|TRBJ1-6|TRBV6-2/TRBV6-3
TGTGCCAGCAGTTGGCCCGACCCGGGATCACCCCTCCACTTT
CASSWPDPGSPLHF
>-|-|TRBJ1-2|TRBV6-5
TGTGCCAGCACTTTCCAGGACAGCTATGGCTACACCTTC
CASTFQDSYGYTF
>TRBD2|-|TRBJ2-1|TRBV30
TGTGCCTGGAGTGCGAGAGGCGGGAGCTCCTACAATGAGCAGTTCTTC
CAWSARGGSSYNEQFF
>-|-|TRBJ2-5|TRBV7-8
TGTGCCAGCAGCTCCAACCACCCGACAGGAGAGACCCAGTACTTC
CASSSNHPTGETQYF
>TRBD1|-|TRBJ1-2|TRBV15
TGTGCCACCAGTCAGGGGGGGAACTATGGCTACACCTTC
CATSQGGNYGYTF
>-|-|TRBJ1-2|TRBV4-2
TGTGCCAGCAGCCAAGGGGGTGATAACTATGGCTACACCTTC
CASSQGGDNYGYTF
>TRBD1|few|TRBJ2-7|TRBV5-4
TGTGCCAGCAGCTTGCCGGGACAGGGCTCCTACGAGCAGTACTTC
CASSLPGQGSYEQYF
>-|-|TRBJ2-2|TRBV5-1
TGCGCCAGCAGCCTCGACTACACCGGGGAGCTGTTTTTT
CASSLDYTGELFF
>-|-|TRBJ2-1|TRBV7-6
TGTGCCAGCAGCTTAGGGCAGGGTAATGAGCAGTTCTTC
CASSLGQGNEQFF
>-|-|TRBJ1-6|TRBV19
TGTGCCAGTAGTTCTAGCGGGAACCAGCAATCACCCCTCCACTTT
CASSSSGNQQSPLHF
>-|-|TRBJ2-5|TRBV7-2
TGTGCCAGCAGCAAGAGACAGCAAGAGACCCAGTACTTC
CASSKRQQETQYF
>-|-|TRBJ1-6|TRBV4-3
TGCGCCAGCAGCCAAGATCGGGGGGGAGATTCACCCCTCCACTTT
CASSQDRGGDSPLHF
>-|-|TRBJ2-2|TRBV5-1
TGCGCCAGCAGCCCGGGACCGAACACCGGGGAGCTGTTTTTT
CASSPGPNTGELFF
>TRBD1|-|TRBJ1-3|TRBV5-1
TGCGCCAGCAGTCAGGGGGTCGACCGAATCCCCTCTGGAAACACCATATATTTT
CASSQGVDRIPSGNTIYF
>TRBD2|-|TRBJ2-7|TRBV27
TGTGCCAGCAGCGGAGCGGGATGGGAACACGAGCAGTACTTC
CASSGAGWEHEQYF
>-|once|TRBJ2-6|TRBV25-1
TGTGCCAGCAGTGGATTAGAGCTGGGGGCCAACGTCCTGACTTTC
CASSGLELGANVLTF
>-|-|TRBJ2-1|TRBV4-1
TGCGCCAGCAGCCAAGAGGTGGCGTCGGATGAGCAGTTCTTC
CASSQEVASDEQFF
>-|-|TRBJ2-3|TRBV5-1
TGCGCCAGCAGCTTTGGAAGTCCAGATACGCAGTATTTT
CASSFGSPDTQYF
>-|once|TRBJ1-5|TRBV19
TGTGCCAGTACCGAACAGGTACAACAGCCCCAGCATTTT
CASTEQVQQPQHF
>-|-|TRBJ2-5|TRBV5-6
TGTGCCAGCACCCGGATGGTGGGTGGGGAGACCCAGTACTTC
CASTRMVGGETQYF
>-|-|TRBJ1-1|TRBV29-1
TGCAGCGTTGAAGTGCGACAAGGAGCTTTCTTT
CSVEVRQGAFF
>-|-|TRBJ2-4|TRBV5-1
TGCGCCAGCAGCTTGGATCGGAGGCAGGGCCGAGGAGAAAACATTCAGTACTTC
CASSLDRRQGRGENIQYF
>-|-|TRBJ2-3|TRBV7-8
TGTGCCAGCAGCTTAGGGGGATCCGGAGGAACAGATACGCAGTATTTT
CASSLGGSGGTDTQYF
>TRBD1|-|TRBJ2-3|TRBV27
TGTGCCTGCAGGGGGTGGAGCACAGATACGCAGTATTTT
CACRGWSTDTQYF
>-|-|TRBJ1-5|TRBV5-1
TGCGCCAGCAGCTTGGGGGGGGGCGATGGCAATCAGCCCCAGCATTTT
CASSLGGGDGNQPQHF
>-|-|TRBJ1-6|TRBV19
TGTGCCAGTAACAATCGAGGACGGACTAATTCACCCCTCCACTTT
CASNNRGRTNSPLHF
>TRBD2|-|TRBJ2-1|TRBV5-1
TGCGCCAGCAGCTTATTAGGGACTAGCGGGATATACAATGAGCAGTTCTTC
CASSLLGTSGIYNEQFF
>TRBD1|-|TRBJ1-4|TRBV5-1
TGCGCCAGCAGCTTGGAACAGGGGGAACTGTTTTTT
CASSLEQGELFF
>-|-|TRBJ1-1|TRBV25-1
TGTGCCAGCAGTGAATCGAGTCGCGGGGCCCGCATGAACACTGAAGCTTTCTTT
CASSESSRGARMNTEAFF
>-|-|TRBJ1-1|TRBV5-8
TGTGCCAGCAGCTTGGCTCGGGGAGGGACTGAAGCTTTCTTT
CASSLARGGTEAFF
>-|-|TRBJ1-2|TRBV5-6
TGTGCCAGCAGCTTTCGGGGGCCGGGCTATGGCTACACCTTC
CASSFRGPGYGYTF
>TRBD2|-|TRBJ2-1|TRBV2
TGTGCCAGCAGCCTTAAGGTAGCGGGAGGGGTTGAGCAGTTCTTC
CASSLKVAGGVEQFF
>-|-|TRBJ1-2|TRBV21-1
TGTGCCAGCAGCTTCCTGGGGGCGCGGAAAGGCTACACCTTC
CASSFLGARKGYTF
>-|-|TRBJ2-1|TRBV10-3
TGTGCCATCAGGCCGGACTCCGACAATGAGCAGTTCTTC
CAIRPDSDNEQFF
>TRBD1|-|TRBJ1-2|TRBV20-1
TGCAGTGCTAGTGGGACACAGGGGAACTATGGCTACACCTTC
CSASGTQGNYGYTF
>-|-|TRBJ1-1|TRBV14
TGTGCCAGCAGCCACCGACAGGCCTCTCAGGGAGCTTTCTTT
CASSHRQASQGAFF
>-|-|TRBJ1-1|TRBV7-2
TGTGCCAGCAGCTTTGTTATTGGAGCTTTCTTT
CASSFVIGAFF
>-|-|TRBJ2-7|TRBV27
TGTGCCAGCAGTTTGCCTTCTGGCGAGCAGTACTTC
CASSLPSGEQYF
>-|-|TRBJ1-6|TRBV5-1
TGCGCCAGCAGCTTGGCCCCCTCCGGAGGAAATTCACCCCTCCACTTT
CASSLAPSGGNSPLHF
>TRBD2|once|TRBJ2-5|TRBV28
TGTGCCAGCAGGCCATGGGGACTAGCGGGAGGATGGGGAGAGACCCAGTACTTC
CASRPWGLAGGWGETQYF
>-|-|TRBJ1-5|TRBV19
TGTGCCAGTAGTATCCGGGACTTAAATCAGCCCCAGCATTTT
CASSIRDLNQPQHF
>-|-|TRBJ1-1|TRBV15
TGTGCCACCAGCAACAGGCTGAACACTGAAGCTTTCTTT
CATSNRLNTEAFF
>-|-|TRBJ1-5|TRBV2
TGTGCCAGTGGTGAGCCGGTTCCTTCGAATCAGCCCCAGCATTTT
CASGEPVPSNQPQHF